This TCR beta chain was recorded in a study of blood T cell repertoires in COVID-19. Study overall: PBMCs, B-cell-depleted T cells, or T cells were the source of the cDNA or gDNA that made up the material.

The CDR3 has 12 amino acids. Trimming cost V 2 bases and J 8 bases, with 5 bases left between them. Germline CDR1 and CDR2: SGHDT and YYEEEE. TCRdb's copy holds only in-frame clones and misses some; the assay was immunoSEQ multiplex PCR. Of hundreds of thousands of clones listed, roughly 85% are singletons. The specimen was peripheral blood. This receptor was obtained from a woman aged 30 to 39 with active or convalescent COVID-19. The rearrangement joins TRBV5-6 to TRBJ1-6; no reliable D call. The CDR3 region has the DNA TGTGCCAGCAGCTTTCGTGATTCACCCCTCCACTTT. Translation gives CASSFRDSPLHF.